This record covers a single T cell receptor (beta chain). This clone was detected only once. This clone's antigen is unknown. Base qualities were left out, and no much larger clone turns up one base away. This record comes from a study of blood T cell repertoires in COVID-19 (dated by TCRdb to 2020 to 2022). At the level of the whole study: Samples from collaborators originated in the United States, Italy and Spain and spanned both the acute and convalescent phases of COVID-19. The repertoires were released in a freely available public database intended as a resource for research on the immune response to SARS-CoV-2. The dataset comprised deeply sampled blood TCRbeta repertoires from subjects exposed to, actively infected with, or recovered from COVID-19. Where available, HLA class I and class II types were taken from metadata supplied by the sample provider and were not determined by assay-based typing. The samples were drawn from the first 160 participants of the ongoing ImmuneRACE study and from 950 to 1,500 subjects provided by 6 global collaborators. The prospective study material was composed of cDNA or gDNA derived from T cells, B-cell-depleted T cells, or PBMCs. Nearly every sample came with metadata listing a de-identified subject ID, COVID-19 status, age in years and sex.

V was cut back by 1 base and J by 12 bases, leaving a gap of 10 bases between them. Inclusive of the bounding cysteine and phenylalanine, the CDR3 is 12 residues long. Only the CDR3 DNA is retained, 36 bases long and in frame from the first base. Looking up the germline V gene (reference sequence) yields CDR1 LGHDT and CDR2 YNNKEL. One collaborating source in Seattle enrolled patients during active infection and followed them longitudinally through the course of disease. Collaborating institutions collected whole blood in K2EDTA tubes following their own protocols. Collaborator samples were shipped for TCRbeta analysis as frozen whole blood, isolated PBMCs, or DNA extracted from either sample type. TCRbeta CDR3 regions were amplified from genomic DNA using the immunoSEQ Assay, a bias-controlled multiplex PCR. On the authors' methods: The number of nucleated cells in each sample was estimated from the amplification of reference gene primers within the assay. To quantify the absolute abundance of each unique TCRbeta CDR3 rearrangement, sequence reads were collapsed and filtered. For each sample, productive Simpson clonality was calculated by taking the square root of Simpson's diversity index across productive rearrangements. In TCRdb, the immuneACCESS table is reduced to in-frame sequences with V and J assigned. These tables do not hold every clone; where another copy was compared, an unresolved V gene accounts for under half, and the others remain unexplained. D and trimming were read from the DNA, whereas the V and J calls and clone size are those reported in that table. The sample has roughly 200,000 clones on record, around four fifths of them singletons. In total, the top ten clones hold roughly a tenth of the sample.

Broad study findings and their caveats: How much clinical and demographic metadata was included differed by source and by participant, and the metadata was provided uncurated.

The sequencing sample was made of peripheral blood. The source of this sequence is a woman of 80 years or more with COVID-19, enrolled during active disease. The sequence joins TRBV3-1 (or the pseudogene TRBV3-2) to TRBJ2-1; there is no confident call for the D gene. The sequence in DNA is TGTGCCAGCAGCCAAGGGAGCCTCGGGCAGTTCTTC. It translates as CASSQGSLGQFF.